These 23 T cell receptor beta chains share one sample of origin, sequenced in a study of T cell responses to AZD1222 COVID-19 vaccine (dated by TCRdb to the early 2020s). The library was obtained by the immunoSEQ multiplex PCR assay. Sourced from immuneACCESS, this table was stored by TCRdb with only in-frame sequences that have V and J called. A share of the clones is absent; for the studies checked, an unresolved V gene accounts for under half, and the remainder has no known explanation. The sample has about 77,000 clones on record, around 90% of them singletons. In total, the top ten clones hold roughly 4.5% of the sample. The sample's time point label, decoded: about 28 days (+/-7) after the second vaccine dose. The starting material was peripheral blood, obtained 28 days after the second AZD1222 dose. These receptors originate from an adult who received the AZD1222 COVID-19 vaccine.

This chain links TRBV7-9 with TRBJ2-7; 10 bases align to TRBD2. This CDR3 region has 17 residues. V dropped 5 bases and J dropped 12; count of bases not matched to a gene: 22. CDR1 is SEHNR and CDR2 is FQNEAQ in the germline V gene (reference sequence). CDR3 residues: CASSPQIALAGAQPAYF. The CDR3 DNA reads as TGTGCCAGCAGCCCACAAATAGCGCTAGCGGGAGCCCAACCGGCGTACTTC.

The V call is TRBV9, the J call TRBJ2-7; 11 bases match TRBD2. The CDR3 totals 13 residues. Looked up from germline, CDR1 is SGDLS and CDR2 is YYNGEE. Germline trimming cut 2 bases from V and 5 bases from J; bases unmatched to any gene: 0. The CDR3 nucleotides read TGTGCCAGCAGCGTGGGACTAGCGGACGAGCAGTACTTC. Translating gives CASSVGLADEQYF.

The J gene is TRBJ2-7, the V gene TRBV5-8; 9 nucleotides align to TRBD1. V was clipped by 5 bases and J by 2 bases; unmatched bases: 11. This CDR3 region has 16 residues. Germline CDR1 is SGHTS and CDR2 is YDEGEE. The CDR3 here is CASRRGGQGKTYEQYF. CDR3 nucleotides: TGTGCCAGCAGACGAGGAGGACAGGGGAAGACCTACGAGCAGTACTTC.

The CDR3 DNA is TGTGCCAGCAGTCCGTTGGGACTAGCGGGGCAAGAGACCCAGTACTTC. Its translation: CASSPLGLAGQETQYF. J is TRBJ2-5 and V is TRBV28; 13 bases fit TRBD2. The CDR3 extends over 16 amino acids. Germline V CDR1 and CDR2: MDHEN, SYDVKM. V gave up 5 bases and J gave up 2 bases; unmatched junction bases: 5. The full variable domain, its missing parts supplied by reference TRBV28 and TRBJ2-5, is DVKVTQSSRYLVKRTGEKVFLECVQDMDHENMFWYRQDPGLGLRLIYFSYDVKMKEKGDIPEGYSVSREKKERFSLILESASTNQTSMYLCASSPLGLAGQETQYFGPGTRLLVL.

The rearrangement joins TRBV6-2 or TRBV6-3 to TRBJ2-7, with 11 bases lining up with TRBD1. The CDR3 has 15 amino acids. Germline V gene lookup returns CDR1 MNHEY and CDR2 SVGEGT. The junction had 8 bases not matched to a gene; V was cut back by 3 bases and J by 7 bases. This chain's CDR3 is CASSYRGQGVDEQYF. Here the CDR3 DNA reads TGTGCCAGCAGTTATCGGGGACAGGGGGTTGATGAGCAGTACTTC.

The V gene is TRBV5-1, the J gene TRBJ1-1; D ambiguous. CDR1 SGHRS and CDR2 YFSETQ come from the germline V gene. Trimming shortened V by 0 bases and J by 5 bases, and 14 bases separated the two germline ends. The CDR3 length is 15 residues. CDR3 loop: CASSLVVDSRTEAFF. The CDR3 coding sequence is TGCGCCAGCAGCTTGGTGGTGGATTCTAGGACTGAAGCTTTCTTT.

CDR3 sequence reads: CASSLRGRAITQYF. The CDR3 bases are TGCGCCAGCAGCTTGCGCGGGAGGGCCATTACGCAGTATTTT. The chain joins TRBV5-1 to TRBJ2-3, with 9 nucleotides matching TRBD2. The V gene end was trimmed by 1 base and the J gene end by 8 bases; junction bases not matched to a gene: 5. The germline CDR1 and CDR2 sequences are SGHRS and YFSETQ. This CDR3 spans 14 amino acids.

This clone occurred once. The rearrangement uses TRBV9 and TRBJ2-2; 7 bases agree with TRBD2. With V trimmed by 9 bases and J by 1 base, 12 bases remained unmatched. Germline CDR1 reads SGDLS; CDR2 reads YYNGEE. This CDR3 has 16 amino acids. CDR3: CATMIPGGRNTGELFF. The CDR3 DNA reads TGTGCCACCATGATCCCTGGCGGGAGGAACACCGGGGAGCTGTTTTTT.

This sequence joins TRBV19 and TRBJ1-6; D not certain. This CDR3 spans 14 amino acids. V was trimmed by 4 bases and J by 9 bases, leaving 13 bases between them. In germline, CDR1 is LNHDA, CDR2 SQIVND (reference sequence). The DNA of the CDR3 is TGTGCCAGTAGTAAGAGCTCGGAGGCTTCACCCCTCCACTTT. This translates into CASSKSSEASPLHF.

The rearrangement links TRBV19 to TRBJ2-2; tentative D call: TRBD2 (6 bases). Trimming shortened V by 7 bases and J by 3 bases, and 18 bases separated the two germline ends. The CDR3 is made up of 16 amino acids. Per germline, CDR1 LNHDA and CDR2 SQIVND (reference sequence). The CDR3 DNA is TGTGCCAGTACCCCGGCTGGGGGGTTGGACACCGGGGAGCTGTTTTTT. Its protein product is CASTPAGGLDTGELFF.

This rearrangement joins TRBV18 to TRBJ1-2, with 7 bases identical to TRBD1. The germline CDR1 and CDR2 sequences are KGHSH and LQKENI. The CDR3 totals 15 residues. V lost 0 bases, J lost 4 bases, and 5 bases stayed unmatched. DNA of the CDR3: TGTGCCAGCTCACCACCGGCAGGGGGAGGCTATGGCTACACCTTC. Protein sequence: CASSPPAGGGYGYTF.

This sequence joins TRBV4-1 and TRBJ2-1, with TRBD2 matching 8 bases. J lost 0 bases, V lost 0 bases, and 1 base had no gene match. CDR3 size: 16 residues. Germline lookup yields CDR1 MGHRA and CDR2 YSYEKL. The CDR3 region has the DNA TGCGCCAGCAGCCAAGATAGCGGGAACTCCTACAATGAGCAGTTCTTC. It yields the protein CASSQDSGNSYNEQFF.

This chain joins TRBV3-1 (or the pseudogene TRBV3-2) and TRBJ1-4; D is unclear. The CDR3 has 10 residues. Trimming took off 8 bases at V and 7 bases at J, with 5 bases between the two ends. Germline-derived CDR1 and CDR2 are LGHDT and YNNKEL (reference sequence). CDR3 protein: CASGGEKLFF. Here the CDR3 DNA reads TGTGCCAGCGGTGGTGAAAAACTGTTTTTT.

The CDR3 protein is CSGMTDSTYEQYF. The CDR3 coding sequence is TGCAGCGGCATGACCGACAGCACCTACGAGCAGTACTTC. V gene TRBV29-1 combines with J gene TRBJ2-7, with D possibly being TRBD1 (5 bases). V shed 7 bases and J shed 2 bases, with 15 bases lying between them. This CDR3 contains 13 residues. Germline CDR1 and CDR2: SQVTM and ANQGSEA.

The genes are TRBV7-9 and TRBJ1-1; possibly TRBD1 for D (5 bases). Germline V lookup: CDR1 SEHNR, CDR2 FQNEAQ (reference sequence). V was cut by 10 bases and J by 0 bases, with 18 bases left in between. There are 15 residues in the CDR3. For the CDR3, the DNA is TGTGCCACCCCTCTTACGGACAACATGAACACTGAAGCTTTCTTT. Its translation: CATPLTDNMNTEAFF.

This clone has only one observation. The chain carries TRBV19 and TRBJ2-1, with 14 bases fitting TRBD2. CDR1 and CDR2 from the germline V gene are LNHDA and SQIVND (reference sequence). The CDR3 spans 16 residues. V shed 5 bases and J 8 bases; nucleotides not matched to a gene: 8. The CDR3 bases are TGTGCCAGTAGTCTGGGACTAGCGGGAGCCAGAGATGAGCAGTTCTTC. It translates to CASSLGLAGARDEQFF. Full variable domain (remainder filled in from reference TRBV19 and TRBJ2-1): DGGITQSPKYLFRKEGQNVTLSCEQNLNHDAMYWYRQDPGQGLRLIYYSQIVNDFQKGDIAEGYSVSREKKESFPLTVTSAQKNPTAFYLCASSLGLAGARDEQFFGPGTRLTVL.

The chain joins TRBV7-2 to TRBJ2-7, with TRBD2 identical over 13 bases. The CDR3 consists of 16 residues. Germline assignment: CDR1 SGHTA and CDR2 FQGNSA. V lost 2 bases, J lost 3 bases, and 4 bases stayed unmatched. In DNA form, the CDR3 reads TGTGCCAGCAGCTTACGACTAGCGGGAGGTTTCTACGAGCAGTACTTC. This gives the protein CASSLRLAGGFYEQYF.

The rearrangement uses TRBV20-1 and TRBJ1-1; D remains ambiguous. Germline V gives CDR1 DFQATT, CDR2 SNEGSKA (reference sequence). This CDR3 comprises 11 residues. Trimming removed 4 bases at V and 8 bases at J, with 11 bases between. CDR3 protein: CSAIWELEAFF. In DNA, the CDR3 is TGCAGTGCTATTTGGGAATTGGAAGCTTTCTTT.

The CDR3 region is CASSRRGEAFF. The CDR3 region has the DNA TGTGCCAGCAGTCGAAGGGGGGAAGCTTTCTTT. V usage is TRBV7-2 and J usage is TRBJ1-1; maybe TRBD1 (6 bases). The CDR3 loop spans 11 amino acids. Looked up from germline, CDR1 is SGHTA and CDR2 is FQGNSA. V was clipped by 6 bases and J by 8 bases, with 10 bases between them.

The rearrangement uses TRBV13 and TRBJ2-3; 13 bases are shared with TRBD2. The ends lost 5 bases at V and 2 bases at J; junction bases unmatched: 7. This CDR3 has 17 residues. Germline V gives CDR1 PRHDT, CDR2 FYEKMQ (reference sequence). The CDR3 sequence is CASSPSLAGGTTDTQYF. The CDR3 DNA sequence: TGTGCCAGCAGCCCGTCACTAGCGGGAGGGACCACAGATACGCAGTATTTT.

This clone showed up just once. The rearrangement uses TRBV6-1 and TRBJ1-4; D may be TRBD1 (5 bases). Germline V gives CDR1 MNHNS, CDR2 SASEGT. This CDR3 has 14 amino acids. Trimming stripped 3 bases from V and 4 bases from J, with 9 bases between. The CDR3 loop is CASSEGRGNEKLFF. CDR3 DNA sequence: TGTGCCAGCAGTGAGGGGAGGGGTAATGAAAAACTGTTTTTT.

V and J are TRBV9 and TRBJ1-1; D not certain. The CDR3 covers 13 residues. Looked up from germline, CDR1 is SGDLS and CDR2 is YYNGEE. V dropped 0 bases and J dropped 8 bases, with 11 bases sitting between them. DNA of the CDR3: TGTGCCAGCAGCGTAGGCGGGGTGGACGAAGCTTTCTTT. Translating gives CASSVGGVDEAFF.

The chain joins TRBV11-3 to TRBJ2-3; 9 bases map to TRBD1. The CDR3 is 14 residues long. Germline loops: CDR1 SGHNT, CDR2 YENEEA. Unmatched junction bases numbered 3, after V lost 5 bases and J lost 3 bases. CDR3 sequence: CASSVGQGTDTQYF. CDR3 nucleotide sequence: TGTGCCAGCAGCGTTGGACAGGGGACAGATACGCAGTATTTT.